This T cell receptor beta chain was identified during a study of CD8 T cells in Susac syndrome. CDR3 length: 13 amino acids. Trimming stripped 5 bases from V and 2 bases from J, with 9 bases between. The germline V gene has CDR1 SGHTA and CDR2 FQGTGA. RNA in amounts of about 0.45 to 1 ug was reverse transcribed with random hexamers. TCRdb passed the immunoSEQ multiplex PCR reads through MiXCR, listing each CDR3 protein once. Of some 90,000 distinct CDR3 sequences listed, approximately 92% are singletons. The sequencing input was CD8+ T cells from PBMCs. The sequence derives from a human donor in good health. This rearrangement joins TRBV7-3 to TRBJ1-2; D uncertain. The CDR3 nucleotides are TGTGCCAGCAGCATCTCTAGGAACTATGGCTACACCTTC. This encodes CASSISRNYGYTF.